The next 25 T cell receptor beta chains were all read from a single sample in a study of Ad26.COV2.S vaccination and SARS-CoV-2 variants. Libraries were prepared by immunoSEQ multiplex PCR; TCRdb keeps only in-frame clonotypes and omits some of them. The sample contains a few hundred thousand clones, around 90% of which appear only once. Treatment indicated: around 19 received Ad26.COV2.S at low or high dose, single or two shots; about 5 received placebo; per-sample allocation not given. It was on day 63 after the first vaccine or placebo injection that samples were taken. Sample: peripheral blood, taken in a trial of Ad26.COV2.S vaccine versus placebo. These receptors were obtained from a person aged 18-60 years who received the Ad26.COV2.S COVID-19 vaccine or a placebo.

The chain links TRBV10-3 to TRBJ1-1; no clear D. V lost 9 bases, J lost 3 bases, and 14 bases lay in between. The V gene's germline CDR1 is ENHRY and CDR2 SYGVKD. This CDR3 spans 13 amino acids. The CDR3 spells CAIALARDTEAFF. The DNA for the CDR3 is TGTGCCATAGCCCTGGCGCGGGACACTGAAGCTTTCTTT.

This rearrangement joins TRBV6-5 to TRBJ2-1; TRBD2 agrees at 9 bases. The germline CDR1 and CDR2 sequences are MNHEY and SVGAGI. The CDR3 totals 15 residues. After removal of 6 bases from V and 4 bases from J, the junction contained 7 bases not matched to a gene. CDR3 sequence: CASRRSGRSYNEQFF. CDR3 in DNA: TGTGCCAGCAGGCGGAGCGGGAGGTCGTACAATGAGCAGTTCTTC.

The gene calls are TRBV19 and TRBJ2-2; D is unresolved. The CDR3 loop spans 14 amino acids. From germline, CDR1 is LNHDA and CDR2 SQIVND (reference sequence). Trimming left V 5 bases short and J 3 bases short, with 10 bases between. This CDR3 reads CASSRGQDTGELFF. The CDR3 nucleotides are TGTGCCAGTAGTCGAGGCCAAGACACCGGGGAGCTGTTTTTT.

The gene calls are TRBV2 and TRBJ2-7, with D maybe TRBD2 (6 bases). V was clipped by 3 bases and J by 5 bases, with 17 bases between them. The CDR3 has 15 residues. In germline, CDR1 is SNHLY, CDR2 FYNNEI. CDR3 coding DNA: TGTGCCAGCAGTGACGAGGGCCTCGGGGAGGACGAGCAGTACTTC. As protein: CASSDEGLGEDEQYF. Full variable domain (remainder filled in from reference TRBV2 and TRBJ2-7): EPEVTQTPSHQVTQMGQEVILRCVPISNHLYFYWYRQILGQKVEFLVSFYNNEISEKSEIFDDQFSVERPDGSNFTLKIRSTKLEDSAMYFCASSDEGLGEDEQYFGPGTRLTVT.

This chain joins TRBV9 and TRBJ1-2; no definite D call. The CDR3 spans 15 residues. V lost 0 bases and J lost 4, with 13 bases in between. The germline gives CDR1 SGDLS, CDR2 YYNGEE. The CDR3 loop is CASSVASGNGYGYTF. The CDR3 bases are TGTGCCAGCAGCGTAGCATCGGGGAACGGCTATGGCTACACCTTC.

The gene calls are TRBV29-1 and TRBJ2-6; the D gene is possibly TRBD1 (7 bases). Trimming removed 6 bases at V and 11 bases at J, with 23 bases between. Germline CDR1 is SQVTM and CDR2 is ANQGSEA. CDR3 length equals 15 residues. The CDR3 coding sequence is TGCAGCGTAGGGGCCCAGGGGGGCCCGCCGGACGTCCTGACTTTC. This gives the protein CSVGAQGGPPDVLTF. Together with reference TRBV29-1 and TRBJ2-6, the CDR3 gives the full variable domain: SAVISQKPSRDICQRGTSLTIQCQVDSQVTMMFWYRQQPGQSLTLIATANQGSEATYESGFVIDKFPISRPNLTFSTLTVSNMSPEDSSIYLCSVGAQGGPPDVLTFGAGSRLTVL.

This CDR3 is CASSEAGGRGGNEQFF. CDR3 sequence (DNA): TGTGCCAGCAGTGAAGCCGGTGGGAGGGGGGGCAATGAGCAGTTCTTC. This chain links TRBV2 with TRBJ2-1; a weak D match, TRBD2 (7 bases). Germline lookup yields CDR1 SNHLY and CDR2 FYNNEI. V was shortened by 0 bases and J by 6 bases, with 15 bases between the two germline ends. The CDR3 length is 16 residues.

V gene TRBV7-9 combines with J gene TRBJ2-7, with D possibly being TRBD2 (5 bases). The CDR3 length is 14 residues. In germline, CDR1 is SEHNR, CDR2 FQNEAQ (reference sequence). Trimming stripped 4 bases from V and 7 bases from J, with 17 bases between. The CDR3 region has the DNA TGTGCCAGCAGCTCCTCCGGTCGACCGGGGGAGCAGTACTTC. It yields the protein CASSSSGRPGEQYF.

The chain recombines TRBV24-1 with TRBJ2-2, with D possibly TRBD1 on 5 matching bases. Trimming left V 6 bases short and J 1 base short, with 8 bases between. In germline, CDR1 is KGHDR, CDR2 SFDVKD. The CDR3 is 14 residues long. The chain's CDR3 is CATSQGRNTGELFF. The CDR3 bases are TGTGCCACCAGTCAGGGTAGGAACACCGGGGAGCTGTTTTTT.

This clone was counted between two and nine times. This rearrangement joins TRBV7-9 to TRBJ1-2; D call uncertain. The CDR3 is made up of 14 amino acids. The germline CDR1 and CDR2 sequences are SEHNR and FQNEAQ (reference sequence). The V end was cut by 2 bases, the J end by 6 bases, with 13 bases between. CDR3 region: CASSLSSLGDGYTF. The CDR3 DNA reads TGTGCCAGCAGCTTATCCTCCCTCGGGGATGGCTACACCTTC. Full variable domain (remainder filled in from reference TRBV7-9 and TRBJ1-2): DTGVSQNPRHKITKRGQNVTFRCDPISEHNRLYWYRQTLGQGPEFLTYFQNEAQLEKSRLLSDRFSAERPKGSFSTLEIQRTEQGDSAMYLCASSLSSLGDGYTFGSGTRLTVV.

This clone showed up just a few times. The genes are TRBV7-8 and TRBJ2-1, with unresolved D. V lost 1 base and J 8 bases, leaving 6 bases between the germline ends. CDR1 and CDR2 (germline): SGHVS, FQNEAQ. This CDR3 has 12 residues. The CDR3 DNA reads as TGTGCCAGCAGCTTAGGGCTCCATGAGCAGTTCTTC. The encoded protein is CASSLGLHEQFF.

This chain joins TRBV19 and TRBJ1-1, with 8 positions matching TRBD1. Germline loops: CDR1 LNHDA, CDR2 SQIVND (reference sequence). V was clipped by 9 bases and J by 1 base; unmatched bases: 16. CDR3 length equals 17 residues. CDR3 amino acids: CARVYPLIGQGNTEAFF. Written as DNA, the CDR3 is TGTGCCAGGGTATATCCCCTCATCGGACAGGGGAACACTGAAGCTTTCTTT.

The CDR3, as DNA: TGTGCCATCACTGGAGCGGGAGGGCCGACGGGGACGCAGTATTTT. It is translated as CAITGAGGPTGTQYF. The chain recombines TRBV10-3 with TRBJ2-3; TRBD2 aligns across 10 bases. Germline V CDR1 and CDR2: ENHRY, SYGVKD. Trimming cost V 7 bases and J 9 bases; bases outside gene matches: 13. The CDR3 contains 15 residues.

The J gene is TRBJ2-5, the V gene TRBV12-3 or TRBV12-4; D ambiguous. The CDR3 contains 13 residues. V shed 5 bases and J shed 0 bases, with 7 bases lying between them. Here the CDR3 DNA reads TGTGCCAGCAGTGGCCGGGACCAAGAGACCCAGTACTTC. It translates to CASSGRDQETQYF.

The chain uses TRBV27 and TRBJ1-5, with 7 bases identical to TRBD1. CDR1 and CDR2 (germline): MNHEY, SMNVEV (reference sequence). Trimming cost V 4 bases and J 3 bases; bases outside gene matches: 6. The CDR3 covers 15 residues. The CDR3 DNA reads TGTGCCAGCAGTTCCCAGGGGGGGGCCAATCAGCCCCAGCATTTT. Translating it yields CASSSQGGANQPQHF.

The V gene is TRBV28, the J gene TRBJ1-5; D remains ambiguous. The V and J ends lost 6 bases and 5 bases respectively, with 8 bases between them. CDR1 is MDHEN and CDR2 is SYDVKM in the germline V gene. There are 12 residues in the CDR3. The CDR3 protein is CASSSGYQPQHF. The CDR3 DNA reads TGTGCCAGCAGCTCCGGCTATCAGCCCCAGCATTTT.

The genes are TRBV28 and TRBJ2-5, with unresolved D. V lost 1 base to trimming and J lost 3 bases, with 6 bases between them. The CDR3 has 13 residues. Germline values: CDR1 MDHEN, CDR2 SYDVKM. For the CDR3, the DNA is TGTGCCAGCAGTTTATTGACGAAAGAGACCCAGTACTTC. Translation gives CASSLLTKETQYF.

The chain joins TRBV7-2 to TRBJ2-5; D is perhaps TRBD1 (6 bases). Germline V gives CDR1 SGHTA, CDR2 FQGNSA. With 5 bases removed from V and 1 base from J, the gap between germline ends came to 11 bases. The CDR3 has 14 residues. The CDR3 sequence is CASSPRTAQETQYF. The CDR3 DNA is TGTGCCAGCAGCCCCCGGACAGCCCAAGAGACCCAGTACTTC. The full variable domain, completed using reference TRBV7-2 and TRBJ2-5, is GAGVSQSPSNKVTEKGKDVELRCDPISGHTALYWYRQSLGQGLEFLIYFQGNSAPDKSGLPSDRFSAERTGGSVSTLTIQRTQQEDSAVYLCASSPRTAQETQYFGPGTRLLVL.

The gene calls are TRBV5-4 and TRBJ1-2, with 11 bases lining up with TRBD1. V shed 3 bases, J shed 6 bases, and the junction held 10 bases outside the gene matches. Germline values: CDR1 SGHNT, CDR2 YYREEE (reference sequence). The CDR3 consists of 16 residues. The CDR3 reads CASSSPPGQGEDGYTF. CDR3 DNA: TGTGCCAGCAGCTCACCGCCGGGACAGGGGGAGGATGGCTACACCTTC.

The chain employs TRBV27 and TRBJ2-2, with D possibly TRBD1 on 5 matching bases. This CDR3 has 14 residues. V gave up 5 bases and J gave up 5 bases, with 12 bases separating them. In germline, CDR1 is MNHEY, CDR2 SMNVEV (reference sequence). The CDR3 nucleotides read TGTGCCAGCAGTATGACTCAGGGTACCGGGGAGCTGTTTTTT. It codes for CASSMTQGTGELFF.

The chain joins TRBV18 to TRBJ2-1; TRBD2 might be the D (6 bases). The CDR3 has 13 residues. The V end was cut by 6 bases, the J end by 4 bases, with 10 bases between. From germline, CDR1 is KGHSH and CDR2 LQKENI. CDR3 DNA: TGTGCCAGCTCGGCGGGACTGTACAATGAGCAGTTCTTC. Protein sequence: CASSAGLYNEQFF.

The V and J genes are TRBV7-2 and TRBJ2-4; D gene unclear. The V and J ends lost 3 bases and 0 bases respectively, with 15 bases between them. The CDR3 sequence is 17 residues long. Germline CDR1 reads SGHTA; CDR2 reads FQGNSA. DNA for the CDR3: TGTGCCAGCAGCTTGGAAACTTTAAAGCTAGCCAAAAACATTCAGTACTTC. Amino acid sequence: CASSLETLKLAKNIQYF.

The rearrangement joins TRBV7-2 to TRBJ2-3; 9 bases align to TRBD1. V lost 1 base, J lost 2 bases, and 4 bases stayed unmatched. The CDR3 covers 16 residues. Germline CDR1 reads SGHTA; CDR2 reads FQGNSA. CDR3 region: CASSLDRGRYTDTQYF. The CDR3 DNA reads as TGTGCCAGCAGCTTAGACAGGGGGCGATACACAGATACGCAGTATTTT.

This clone was seen a single time. The rearrangement uses TRBV10-3 and TRBJ2-7; a possible D gene is TRBD2 (6 bases). Trimming removed 4 bases at V and 4 bases at J, with 8 bases between. Germline CDR1 reads ENHRY; CDR2 reads SYGVKD. This CDR3 spans 12 amino acids. The CDR3 DNA follows: TGTGCCATCAGTGGGGGGGTATACGAGCAGTACTTC. Translated, it gives CAISGGVYEQYF.

The chain uses TRBV11-2 and TRBJ1-6; D remains unclear. There are 14 residues in the CDR3. V gave up 0 bases and J gave up 13 bases, with 13 bases separating them. Germline V CDR1 and CDR2: SGHAT, FQNNGV. Here the CDR3 DNA reads TGTGCCAGCAGCTTAGATACCACAGCCCCTCCCCTCCACTTT. Residues: CASSLDTTAPPLHF. Using reference TRBV11-2 and TRBJ1-6 for the parts outside the CDR3, the full variable domain is EAGVAQSPRYKIIEKRQSVAFWCNPISGHATLYWYQQILGQGPKLLIQFQNNGVVDDSQLPKDRFSAERLKGVDSTLKIQPAKLEDSAVYLCASSLDTTAPPLHFGNGTRLTVT.